The T cell receptor (beta chain) under discussion was sequenced for a study of patients and donors after allogeneic stem cell transplantation. TCRdb re-derived calls from the RT-PCR reads in MiXCR, one entry per CDR3 protein. Of approximately 200,000 distinct CDR3 sequences detected, about 14% appear once; the ten largest clones hold roughly 12%. V lost 2 bases and J lost 10, with 14 bases in between. The CDR3 sequence is 13 residues long. The germline gives CDR1 SGHTA, CDR2 FQGNSA. Ten or more counts support this clonotype. The receptor comes from a human donor who was either an allogeneic HSCT recipient or a stem cell or donor lymphocyte infusion donor (not recorded which). It is not recorded whose cells these are; they may come from a transplant donor. This chain connects TRBV7-2 to TRBJ1-1; D possibly corresponds to TRBD1 (5 bases). The material sequenced was blood, either unsorted or a sorted T cell fraction (not recorded which). The CDR3 DNA follows: TGTGCCAGCAGCTTATGGCAGGGCATAGGAGCTTTCTTT. Translation: CASSLWQGIGAFF.